This T cell receptor beta chain was documented in a study of control samples from healthy donors and cancer patients (dated by TCRdb to 2020 to 2022). Libraries were made using the immunoSEQ multiplex PCR assay. TCRdb took this table from immuneACCESS and kept in-frame rearrangements with V and J called. Such tables lack part of the clones; where checked against another copy, unresolved V genes explain under half of the gap, and the rest is unexplained. Across this sample there are some 410,000 clones, with 80% to 95% seen only once. Clones ranked in the top ten supply 6% to 7% of the sample. Including the terminal cysteine and phenylalanine, the CDR3 comprises 14 residues. Only CDR3 DNA is held: 42 bases, read in frame from base 1. V is reduced by 2 bases and J by 4 bases, leaving a spacing of 11 bases between them. CDR1 is given as SGHAT and CDR2 as FQNNGV, both from the germline V gene. As regards this clone: The antigen it binds to is not known. No per-base quality is available; no much larger clone lies one base away.

This receptor was taken from a man aged 40-49 years with head and neck cancer. The specimen sequenced was PBMCs. The chain is made from TRBV11-2 and TRBJ1-1; TRBD1 might be the D gene, on 6 matching bases. In nucleotide form, the sequence is TGTGCCAGCAGCTTATACAGGGTGACCACTGAAGCTTTCTTT. Translated, this gives CASSLYRVTTEAFF. The variable domain in full, with residues beyond the CDR3 obtained from the reference TRBV11-2 and TRBJ1-1 genes, is EAGVAQSPRYKIIEKRQSVAFWCNPISGHATLYWYQQILGQGPKLLIQFQNNGVVDDSQLPKDRFSAERLKGVDSTLKIQPAKLEDSAVYLCASSLYRVTTEAFFGQGTRLTVV.